This T cell receptor (beta chain) was recorded in a study of cytomegalovirus exposure and HLA in healthy donors. Study-wide background: The study placed over 65% of its roughly 400 genotyped donors in the Caucasian-associated ancestry cluster.

Study-level findings and limits: As a later analysis showed, a missense DCLRE1C variant was linked to trimming of TCR beta V- and J-genes. Later on, an analysis found that several of the most significant clusters appeared to be linked to common viral pathogens, which included parvovirus B19.

The V and J ends lost 4 bases and 8 bases respectively, with 14 bases between them. Germline assignment: CDR1 LGHNA and CDR2 YSLEER. There are 14 residues in the CDR3. Worth noting for this clone: Its antigen is unknown.

The PCR used 60 Vbeta and 13 Jbeta primers. How the authors handled the data: A later analysis counted 80 million or so unique TCR beta chains, about 10 million shared. Measured with immunoSEQ multiplex PCR; TCRdb has only the in-frame clones, and not every one. V, J and clone size derive from that table, while D and trimming were established from the DNA sequence. The data show over 100,000 clones, with nearly 80% seen just once and about 1.1% held by the top ten. Sequencing used PBMCs. The receptor's source is a male donor in good health and CMV-seronegative. This chain connects TRBV4-3 to TRBJ1-4, with D possibly matching TRBD1 (6 bases). Here the CDR3 DNA reads TGCGCCAGCAGCCGCAGGGGAATAGGGGAAAAACTGTTTTTT. It yields the protein CASSRRGIGEKLFF.